The entry below describes one T cell receptor beta chain. The CDR3 has 15 residues. V shed 2 bases, J shed 5 bases, and the junction held 8 bases outside the gene matches. The germline CDR1 and CDR2 sequences are SGHVS and FNYEAQ. The split of CD4+ cells yielded CD45RA+ naive and CD45RA-negative memory subsets. This entry belongs to a study of shared clonotypes between healthy human individuals. Study in general: The study used three CD4 naive, three CD4 memory, two CD8 naive and one CD8 memory plate per donor.

Assay: immunoSEQ multiplex PCR; the TCRdb copy retains only in-frame clones and omits some. The profile covers nearly 1,000,000 clones, with over 60% appearing a single time and around 1.4% taken by the ten largest. The chain carries TRBV7-6 and TRBJ2-5; TRBD2 agrees at 7 bases. The TCR comes from a man aged 18 to 29 in good health. Sequencing input: memory CD4+ T cells sorted from blood. Subset meaning: CD45RA-negative fraction. The CDR3 DNA is TGTGCCAGCAGCTTAACGACGGCCGGGAGGGAGACCCAGTACTTC. Protein: CASSLTTAGRETQYF.